This passage covers 21 T cell receptor beta chains from one sample sequenced in a study of T cells of healthy individuals. TCRdb re-analysed the 5' RACE reads in MiXCR, keeping a single row per CDR3 protein. Of about 96,000 distinct CDR3 sequences listed, about 16% are singletons. These receptors all stem from a human donor in good health.

This chain joins TRBV12-3 or TRBV12-4 and TRBJ2-3; no firm D call. CDR3 length: 15 residues. Trimming removed 7 bases at V and 3 bases at J, with 17 bases between. The CDR3 nucleotides read TGTGCCAGCACGTTGTGGACGGGCAGAACAGATACGCAGTATTTT. It yields the protein CASTLWTGRTDTQYF.

The chain has TRBV20-1 and TRBJ2-3; 7 bases agree with TRBD1. CDR1 is DFQATT and CDR2 is SNEGSKA in the germline V gene (reference sequence). CDR3 length: 15 residues. V gave up 1 base and J gave up 1 base; unmatched junction bases: 5. CDR3 sequence: CSARARDRRTDTQYF. The CDR3 nucleotides read TGCAGTGCTAGAGCTCGGGACAGACGCACAGATACGCAGTATTTT.

This clonotype turned up a few times. The chain combines TRBV4-1 with TRBJ2-7; maybe TRBD1 (5 bases). Germline V gene data show CDR1 as MGHRA and CDR2 as YSYEKL. The CDR3 is 14 amino acids. V dropped 0 bases and J dropped 2 bases, with 8 bases sitting between them. CDR3 DNA: TGCGCCAGCAGCCAAGAAGCCAGGGCCTACGAGCAGTACTTC. Encoded protein: CASSQEARAYEQYF.

V is TRBV20-1 and J is TRBJ1-2; D call uncertain. The ends were cut back, 3 bases at V and 1 base at J, with 9 bases in the middle. Germline values: CDR1 DFQATT, CDR2 SNEGSKA (reference sequence). CDR3 size: 13 residues. The CDR3 coding sequence is TGCAGTGCTAGTTTAGCAGATAACTATGGCTACACCTTC. Residues: CSASLADNYGYTF.

In this sample, this clonotype turned up many times. The chain combines TRBV5-1 with TRBJ1-5; D gene uncertain. CDR3 size: 13 residues. The V end was cut by 3 bases, the J end by 4 bases, with 8 bases between. Per germline, CDR1 SGHRS and CDR2 YFSETQ. This CDR3 is CASSSDGNQPQHF. The CDR3 DNA reads TGCGCCAGCAGCTCCGACGGGAATCAGCCCCAGCATTTT.

The chain recombines TRBV19 with TRBJ1-5, with 7 bases aligning to TRBD1. Germline lookup yields CDR1 LNHDA and CDR2 SQIVND (reference sequence). CDR3 length: 14 amino acids. V trimming: 5 bases; J trimming: 1 base; junction bases outside the gene matches: 2. The CDR3 reads CASSWGQSNQPQHF. For the CDR3, the DNA is TGTGCCAGTAGTTGGGGACAGAGCAATCAGCCCCAGCATTTT.

This clonotype was detected only a few times. V is TRBV3-1 and J is TRBJ2-5; 10 nucleotides match TRBD2. The V and J ends lost 10 bases and 2 bases, in that order; junction bases with no gene match: 7. The CDR3 is made up of 14 amino acids. Germline CDR1 LGHDT, CDR2 YNNKEL (reference sequence). The CDR3 coding sequence is TGTGCCATTCGGACTAGCGGTATACAAGAGACCCAGTACTTC. This encodes CAIRTSGIQETQYF.

The chain joins TRBV4-3 to TRBJ2-7, with 8 bases matching TRBD2. The CDR3 has 15 residues. The V gene's germline CDR1 is LGHNA and CDR2 YSLEER. The trim removed 4 bases at V and 0 bases at J, leaving 5 bases unmatched. The CDR3 coding sequence is TGCGCCAGCAGCCTTCTAGCGGGCAACTCCTACGAGCAGTACTTC. It codes for CASSLLAGNSYEQYF.

The sample holds many counts of this clonotype. The gene calls are TRBV7-9 and TRBJ1-1; D is ambiguous. V lost 9 bases, J lost 0 bases, and 11 bases lay in between. This CDR3 is 13 amino acids long. The germline V gene has CDR1 SEHNR and CDR2 FQNEAQ (reference sequence). Written as DNA, the CDR3 is TGTGCCAGTACAGACTTGGTGAACACTGAAGCTTTCTTT. It codes for CASTDLVNTEAFF.

The CDR3 spells CASSPGPGGETQYF. DNA for the CDR3: TGTGCCAGCAGCCCCGGGCCGGGAGGAGAGACCCAGTACTTC. This chain connects TRBV9 to TRBJ2-5, with 7 bases lining up with TRBD2. Germline CDR1 reads SGDLS; CDR2 reads YYNGEE. CDR3 length: 14 amino acids. J lost 4 bases, V lost 4 bases, and 7 bases had no gene match. Full variable domain (remainder filled in from reference TRBV9 and TRBJ2-5): DSGVTQTPKHLITATGQRVTLRCSPRSGDLSVYWYQQSLDQGLQFLIQYYNGEERAKGNILERFSAQQFPDLHSELNLSSLELGDSALYFCASSPGPGGETQYFGPGTRLLVL.

This clonotype came up many times. CDR3 sequence (DNA): TGCGCCAGCAGCCGGACTAGCGGGGACAATGAGCAGTTCTTC. Translated, it gives CASSRTSGDNEQFF. The V and J genes are TRBV4-1 and TRBJ2-1, with 12 bases that match TRBD2. J was trimmed by 5 bases and V by 4 bases; bases with no gene match: 0. In germline, CDR1 is MGHRA, CDR2 YSYEKL. The CDR3 sequence is 14 residues long.

This chain connects TRBV18 to TRBJ2-3; TRBD1 matches at 7 bases. The CDR3 totals 14 residues. J was trimmed by 4 bases and V by 3 bases; bases with no gene match: 4. Germline CDR1 KGHSH, CDR2 LQKENI. The CDR3 loop reads CASSPTGAADTQYF. In DNA, the CDR3 is TGTGCCAGCTCACCTACAGGGGCGGCAGATACGCAGTATTTT.

The chain joins TRBV4-1 to TRBJ1-4; 8 nucleotides agree with TRBD1. The CDR3 sequence is 18 residues long. Germline lookup yields CDR1 MGHRA and CDR2 YSYEKL. The V segment lost 2 bases and the J segment 0 bases; nucleotides outside the gene matches: 8. CDR3 coding DNA: TGCGCCAGCAGCCAAAGCGGGACAGGCGCCCCAACTAATGAAAAACTGTTTTTT. Residues: CASSQSGTGAPTNEKLFF.

The sample holds a few counts of this clonotype. The CDR3, as DNA: TGCGCCAGCAGCCATGGGGGGTACAATGAGCAGTTCTTC. Translation: CASSHGGYNEQFF. J is TRBJ2-1 and V is TRBV4-1; tentatively, D is TRBD2 (6 bases). The CDR3 is 13 residues long. Germline loops: CDR1 MGHRA, CDR2 YSYEKL. Trimming cost V 3 bases and J 4 bases, with 7 bases left between them.

V gene TRBV4-3 combines with J gene TRBJ2-7, with 11 nucleotides matching TRBD2. Trimming removed 6 bases from V and 6 bases from J; junction bases left unmatched: 13. The CDR3 runs 16 residues. The germline V gene encodes CDR1 LGHNA and CDR2 YSLEER. Written as DNA, the CDR3 is TGCGCCAGCAGTCTCGCCCTAGCGGGAGGAGGTGTCGAGCAGTACTTC. It specifies CASSLALAGGGVEQYF.

The rearrangement joins TRBV5-5 to TRBJ1-1; D is uncertain. The CDR3 contains 15 residues. Trimming stripped 10 bases from V and 0 bases from J, with 19 bases between. The V gene's germline CDR1 is SGHKS and CDR2 YYEKEE (reference sequence). Here the CDR3 DNA reads TGTGCCTTCTCAAAAGGTGGACTCTTGAACACTGAAGCTTTCTTT. This sequence encodes CAFSKGGLLNTEAFF.

The V call is TRBV7-9, the J call TRBJ2-1; 15 positions match TRBD2. J was trimmed by 5 bases and V by 10 bases; bases with no gene match: 12. Germline CDR1 SEHNR, CDR2 FQNEAQ (reference sequence). The CDR3 spans 17 residues. The CDR3 spells CAIPDRTSGGADNEQFF. The DNA of the CDR3 is TGTGCCATCCCCGATCGGACTAGCGGGGGGGCCGACAATGAGCAGTTCTTC.

The chain uses TRBV20-1 and TRBJ1-5; D might be TRBD1 (5 bases). The CDR3 is 16 amino acids. Germline lookup yields CDR1 DFQATT and CDR2 SNEGSKA (reference sequence). V was cut by 4 bases and J by 7 bases, with 23 bases left in between. This CDR3 reads CSAIGTFRGVGQPQHF. The CDR3 DNA is TGCAGTGCTATAGGGACCTTTCGGGGGGTCGGGCAGCCCCAGCATTTT.

The chain uses TRBV4-1 and TRBJ1-5; D gene uncertain. The V gene lost 3 bases and the J gene lost 0 bases, with 12 bases spanning the gap. CDR1 and CDR2 from the germline V gene are MGHRA and YSYEKL. The length of the CDR3 is 16 residues. The CDR3 region has the DNA TGCGCCAGCAGCCAGTCGCTGGGGAATAGCAATCAGCCCCAGCATTTT. Its protein is CASSQSLGNSNQPQHF.

The chain is built from TRBV20-1 and TRBJ2-1; TRBD2 matches at 7 bases. The CDR3 consists of 14 residues. Trimming removed 1 base from V and 5 bases from J; junction bases left unmatched: 5. CDR1 and CDR2 (germline): DFQATT, SNEGSKA (reference sequence). The CDR3 DNA reads TGCAGTGCTAGAGTTGGCGGGGGAAACAATGAGCAGTTCTTC. Translating gives CSARVGGGNNEQFF.

This clonotype turned up a few times. This chain joins TRBV7-2 and TRBJ2-3, with 15 bases lining up with TRBD2. The ends lost 6 bases at V and 1 base at J; junction bases unmatched: 2. Germline values: CDR1 SGHTA, CDR2 FQGNSA. This CDR3 is 16 amino acids long. The CDR3 region is CASSGLAGGRTDTQYF. Here the CDR3 DNA reads TGTGCCAGCAGTGGACTAGCGGGAGGGCGCACAGATACGCAGTATTTT. The full variable domain, completed using reference TRBV7-2 and TRBJ2-3, is GAGVSQSPSNKVTEKGKDVELRCDPISGHTALYWYRQSLGQGLEFLIYFQGNSAPDKSGLPSDRFSAERTGGSVSTLTIQRTQQEDSAVYLCASSGLAGGRTDTQYFGPGTRLTVL.